The 20 T cell receptor beta chains below come from one sample, sequenced in a study of circulating and synovial CD4+ cells in juvenile arthritis. TCRdb's copy holds only in-frame clones and misses some; the assay was immunoSEQ multiplex PCR. The sample has about 33,000 clones; roughly 96% are singletons. Sequenced material: CD4+ T cells from blood. The receptors originated from a human donor with juvenile idiopathic arthritis.

J is TRBJ2-1 and V is TRBV14, with TRBD1 as a possible D gene (5 bases). V was shortened by 2 bases and J by 5 bases, with 7 bases between the two germline ends. Germline values: CDR1 SGHDN, CDR2 FVKESK. This CDR3 contains 13 residues. The CDR3 nucleotides read TGTGCCAGCAGCCAACAGGACAACAATGAGCAGTTCTTC. Residues: CASSQQDNNEQFF.

V and J are TRBV15 and TRBJ1-5; D gene unclear. Germline values: CDR1 LNHNV, CDR2 YYDKDF (reference sequence). Deletions cut 0 bases from V and 5 bases from J, with 11 bases between. The CDR3 spans 15 residues. The CDR3 loop is CATSRDLAVDQPQHF. In DNA, the CDR3 is TGTGCCACCAGCAGAGATCTGGCGGTGGATCAGCCCCAGCATTTT.

The genes are TRBV14 and TRBJ2-6; 8 bases are a match to TRBD1. J lost 3 bases, V lost 1 base, and 14 bases had no gene match. The CDR3 runs to 20 residues. CDR1 is SGHDN, CDR2 FVKESK, per germline. This CDR3 reads CASSQGENRGSLLGANVLTF. DNA of the CDR3: TGTGCCAGCAGCCAAGGGGAAAACAGGGGGTCGCTTCTTGGGGCCAACGTCCTGACTTTC.

The chain employs TRBV28 and TRBJ1-2, with a weak D call TRBD1 (5 bases). Trimming removed 2 bases at V and 8 bases at J, with 21 bases between. Germline CDR1 is MDHEN and CDR2 is SYDVKM. The CDR3 extends over 16 amino acids. The CDR3 here is CASSLDKIGTFNGYTF. CDR3 nucleotides: TGTGCCAGCAGTTTAGATAAAATCGGGACTTTTAACGGCTACACCTTC.

In its sample, this clone was seen once. The J gene is TRBJ2-4, the V gene TRBV28; 9 positions agree with TRBD2. Germline assignment: CDR1 MDHEN and CDR2 SYDVKM. CDR3 length equals 16 residues. V lost 7 bases and J lost 0; bases outside the gene matches: 7. The CDR3 protein is CASMGLAILAKNIQYF. The CDR3 DNA sequence: TGTGCCAGCATGGGACTAGCAATTCTAGCCAAAAACATTCAGTACTTC.

V is TRBV6-5 and J is TRBJ2-1, with 8 bases aligning to TRBD1. The CDR3 spans 15 residues. Germline CDR1 is MNHEY and CDR2 is SVGAGI. The V and J ends lost 6 bases and 5 bases, in that order; junction bases with no gene match: 9. The CDR3 sequence is CASRPRTGRHNEQFF. The CDR3 DNA reads TGTGCCAGCAGGCCCCGGACAGGGAGGCACAATGAGCAGTTCTTC.

Comment on this clone: The CDR3 does not close with the conserved phenylalanine or tryptophan, likely indicating a read error. The limits of the CDR3 on the DNA are not certain, so only TCRdb's listed CDR3 is given. V is TRBV6-1 and J is TRBJ1-2. CDR1 and CDR2 from the germline V gene are MNHNS and SASEGT. Counting both end residues, the CDR3 totals 11 amino acids. The CDR3 here is CASSEWSLQAI.

As concerns this clone: Other DNA sequences of this sample code for an identical CDR3. The genes are TRBV28 and TRBJ1-2; no clear D gene. CDR1 and CDR2 (germline): MDHEN, SYDVKM. The CDR3 totals 13 residues. V was pared by 2 bases and J by 3 bases, with 7 bases between. In nucleotides, the CDR3 is TGTGCCAGCAGTTTAAGCACAGACTATGGCTACACCTTC. This codes for CASSLSTDYGYTF.

This clone was detected once. The chain uses TRBV18 and TRBJ2-7; TRBD2 matches 9 bases. The germline V gene has CDR1 KGHSH and CDR2 LQKENI. CDR3 length equals 15 residues. V lost 1 base to trimming and J lost 5 bases; unmatched junction nucleotides: 6. CDR3 sequence (DNA): TGTGCCAGCTCACCACTAGCGGGGGAAGCCAACGAGCAGTACTTC. Protein sequence: CASSPLAGEANEQYF.

The chain carries TRBV5-6 and TRBJ1-1, with TRBD1 as a possible D gene (5 bases). This CDR3 has 16 amino acids. Between the trimmed V and J ends, which lost 7 bases and 1 base, there was a span of 20 bases. Germline V lookup: CDR1 SGHDT, CDR2 YYEEEE. The CDR3 is CASHVRRGGGNTEAFF. The DNA of the CDR3 is TGTGCCAGCCATGTGAGGCGGGGCGGGGGGAACACTGAAGCTTTCTTT.

The V gene is TRBV5-1, the J gene TRBJ1-2; a weak D match, TRBD1 (6 bases). The CDR3 loop spans 17 amino acids. CDR1 is SGHRS, CDR2 YFSETQ, per germline. Trimming took 0 bases from V and 4 from J, leaving 19 bases between them. CDR3 amino acids: CASSLGRGLEDGYGYTF. For the CDR3, the DNA is TGCGCCAGCAGCTTGGGGCGGGGGCTCGAAGATGGCTATGGCTACACCTTC.

The chain employs TRBV4-1 and TRBJ1-5, with no clear D. The CDR3 is made up of 13 amino acids. Trimming removed 1 base at V and 9 bases at J, with 10 bases between. The V gene's germline CDR1 is MGHRA and CDR2 YSYEKL. The CDR3 reads CASSQASGMPQHF. Written as DNA, the CDR3 is TGCGCCAGCAGCCAAGCTAGCGGGATGCCCCAGCATTTT.

The chain employs TRBV18 and TRBJ1-1; no definite D call. Trimming removed 3 bases at V and 2 bases at J, with 7 bases between. Germline V gene lookup returns CDR1 KGHSH and CDR2 LQKENI. The CDR3 sequence is 13 residues long. Here the CDR3 reads CASSPPVNTEAFF. The CDR3 region has the DNA TGTGCCAGCTCACCCCCGGTAAACACTGAAGCTTTCTTT.

This chain uses TRBV6-1 with TRBJ2-3, with a possible D match to TRBD1 (5 bases). Trimming shortened V by 5 bases and J by 1 base, and 13 bases separated the two germline ends. This CDR3 spans 15 amino acids. Germline V CDR1 and CDR2: MNHNS, SASEGT. For the CDR3, the DNA is TGTGCCAGCAGTTTACAGGCGTCTCGCACAGATACGCAGTATTTT. Translation: CASSLQASRTDTQYF.

This chain joins TRBV19 and TRBJ2-7, with TRBD1 matching over 8 bases. The CDR3 runs 12 residues. Germline V gene data show CDR1 as LNHDA and CDR2 as SQIVND (reference sequence). V trimming: 9 bases; J trimming: 0 bases; junction bases outside the gene matches: 1. The CDR3 coding sequence is TGTGCCAGCGGACAGGGCTCCTACGAGCAGTACTTC. Translating gives CASGQGSYEQYF.

The J gene is TRBJ2-7, the V gene TRBV5-4, with TRBD2 matching 10 bases. V lost 0 bases to trimming and J lost 4 bases; unmatched junction nucleotides: 4. CDR3 length: 15 amino acids. Per the germline V gene, CDR1 is SGHNT and CDR2 is YYREEE (reference sequence). DNA for the CDR3: TGTGCCAGCAGCTTGGTCGCTAGCGGGAGTTACGAGCAGTACTTC. It is translated as CASSLVASGSYEQYF.

The chain has TRBV28 and TRBJ1-2; D remains unclear. The germline V gene encodes CDR1 MDHEN and CDR2 SYDVKM. This CDR3 contains 16 residues. Trimming stripped 1 base from V and 6 bases from J, with 18 bases between. The CDR3 DNA sequence: TGTGCCAGCAGTTTATTGGGGATTGGAGGATGGGATGGCTACACCTTC. Residues: CASSLLGIGGWDGYTF.

The rearrangement joins TRBV28 to TRBJ1-2, with TRBD1 identical over 7 bases. This CDR3 has 13 amino acids. The J segment lost 7 bases and the V segment lost 5 bases, leaving 7 bases of the junction unmatched. Germline lookup yields CDR1 MDHEN and CDR2 SYDVKM. The DNA for the CDR3 is TGTGCCAGCAGTCTCCTGCAGGGGGGTGGCTACACCTTC. Translated, it gives CASSLLQGGGYTF.

V usage is TRBV4-1 and J usage is TRBJ1-5; D is perhaps TRBD1 (6 bases). Trimming shortened V by 4 bases and J by 2 bases, and 12 bases separated the two germline ends. Per germline, CDR1 MGHRA and CDR2 YSYEKL. This CDR3 comprises 15 residues. The CDR3 DNA is TGCGCCAGCAGCCTTACAGGGAAGGGCAATCAGCCCCAGCATTTT. It yields the protein CASSLTGKGNQPQHF.

The chain employs TRBV11-1 and TRBJ2-5, with 7 bases identical to TRBD1. CDR3 length: 14 amino acids. Trimming took 5 bases from V and 0 from J; bases not matched to a gene: 3. The germline gives CDR1 SGHAT, CDR2 FQDESV (reference sequence). DNA of the CDR3: TGTGCCAGCAGCCCGACAGGGAACCAAGAGACCCAGTACTTC. This encodes CASSPTGNQETQYF.